This TCR beta chain was observed in a study of shared clonotypes between healthy human individuals. Study-wide background: Donor composition was two women and three men, aged 18 to 49.

CDR3 length: 14 residues. Trimming took off 2 bases at V and 3 bases at J, with 9 bases between the two ends. The germline V gene encodes CDR1 SGHRS and CDR2 YFSETQ. What was sequenced on ten immunoSEQ deep assay plates was unsorted PBMC DNA. Method: immunoSEQ multiplex PCR; TCRdb's copy keeps in-frame clones and lacks some. The table shows 450,000 to 600,000 clones, with about four fifths occurring only once. The sequenced sample was PBMCs. The chain employs TRBV5-1 and TRBJ2-1; D is tentatively TRBD1 or TRBD2 (5 bases each). This clonotype was obtained from a middle-aged woman in good health. Some clones in this sample may be carry-over from other donors' samples. The CDR3: CASSLRDGYNEQFF. CDR3 bases: TGCGCCAGCAGCTTACGGGACGGCTACAATGAGCAGTTCTTC.